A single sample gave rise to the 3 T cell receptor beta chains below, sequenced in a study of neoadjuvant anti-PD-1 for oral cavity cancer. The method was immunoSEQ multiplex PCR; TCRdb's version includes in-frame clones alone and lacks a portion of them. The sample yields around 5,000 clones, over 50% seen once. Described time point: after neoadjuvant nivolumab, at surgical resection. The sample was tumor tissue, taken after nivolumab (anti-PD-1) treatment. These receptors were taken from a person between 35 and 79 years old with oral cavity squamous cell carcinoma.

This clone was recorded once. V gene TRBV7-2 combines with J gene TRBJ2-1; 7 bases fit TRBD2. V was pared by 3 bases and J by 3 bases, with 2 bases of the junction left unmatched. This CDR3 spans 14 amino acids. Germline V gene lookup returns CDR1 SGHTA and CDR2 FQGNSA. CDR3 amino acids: CASSFGGGYNEQFF. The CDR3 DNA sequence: TGTGCCAGCAGCTTTGGGGGGGGCTACAATGAGCAGTTCTTC. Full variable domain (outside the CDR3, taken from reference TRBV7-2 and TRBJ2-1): GAGVSQSPSNKVTEKGKDVELRCDPISGHTALYWYRQSLGQGLEFLIYFQGNSAPDKSGLPSDRFSAERTGGSVSTLTIQRTQQEDSAVYLCASSFGGGYNEQFFGPGTRLTVL.

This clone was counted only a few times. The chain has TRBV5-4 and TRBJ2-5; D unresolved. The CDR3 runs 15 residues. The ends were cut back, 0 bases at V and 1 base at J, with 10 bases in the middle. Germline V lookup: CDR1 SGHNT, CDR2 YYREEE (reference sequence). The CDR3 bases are TGTGCCAGCAGCTTGGAAGGGTGGGGCCAAGAGACCCAGTACTTC. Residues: CASSLEGWGQETQYF.

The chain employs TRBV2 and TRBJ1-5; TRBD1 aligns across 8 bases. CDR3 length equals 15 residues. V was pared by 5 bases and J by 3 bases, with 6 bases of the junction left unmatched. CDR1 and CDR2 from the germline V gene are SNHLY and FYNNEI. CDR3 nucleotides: TGTGCCAGCAGTAGGACAGGGTCCTTCAATCAGCCCCAGCATTTT. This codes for CASSRTGSFNQPQHF. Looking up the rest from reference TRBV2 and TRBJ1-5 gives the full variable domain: EPEVTQTPSHQVTQMGQEVILRCVPISNHLYFYWYRQILGQKVEFLVSFYNNEISEKSEIFDDQFSVERPDGSNFTLKIRSTKLEDSAMYFCASSRTGSFNQPQHFGDGTRLSIL.